One and the same sample provided the 19 T cell receptor beta chains below, sequenced in a study of T-cell memory formation after mild COVID-19. TCRdb re-called the 5' RACE reads through MiXCR, storing one row per CDR3 protein. The data contain hundreds of thousands of distinct CDR3 sequences, 28% of them singletons. Sequenced input: PBMCs or a T cell subset sorted from them (not recorded which). Receptors were obtained from an adult woman who had mild COVID-19 (a few samples of this study predate the infection). Cell type and time point are not known.

This chain joins TRBV5-1 and TRBJ2-7, with 7 bases fitting TRBD1. This CDR3 has 14 amino acids. Germline V lookup: CDR1 SGHRS, CDR2 YFSETQ. V gave up 2 bases and J gave up 3 bases; unmatched junction bases: 5. CDR3 amino acids: CASSFVTGHYEQYF. The CDR3 DNA reads as TGCGCCAGCAGCTTCGTGACAGGGCACTACGAGCAGTACTTC.

The chain has TRBV11-3 and TRBJ2-1; 14 bases are a match to TRBD2. From germline, CDR1 is SGHNT and CDR2 YENEEA. The V segment lost 0 bases and the J segment 8 bases; nucleotides outside the gene matches: 12. The CDR3 contains 19 residues. CDR3 in amino acids: CASSLDGAVGTSGSYEQFF. CDR3 nucleotides: TGTGCCAGCAGCTTAGATGGGGCTGTAGGGACTAGCGGGAGCTATGAGCAGTTCTTC. The full variable domain, rest sourced from reference TRBV11-3 and TRBJ2-1, is EAGVVQSPRYKIIEKKQPVAFWCNPISGHNTLYWYLQNLGQGPELLIRYENEEAVDDSQLPKDRFSAERLKGVDSTLKIQPAELGDSAVYLCASSLDGAVGTSGSYEQFFGPGTRLTVL.

This chain uses TRBV7-3 with TRBJ1-2; TRBD1 is a possible D gene (5 bases). Germline CDR1 SGHTA, CDR2 FQGTGA. Trimming cost V 11 bases and J 4 bases, with 17 bases left between them. The CDR3 runs to 13 residues. The CDR3 protein is CAPTPSGPYGYTF. The CDR3 DNA follows: TGTGCCCCCACTCCGTCGGGACCCTATGGCTACACCTTC.

This clonotype was detected a few times. This rearrangement joins TRBV19 to TRBJ2-7; 9 nucleotides line up with TRBD1. CDR3 length: 15 residues. The germline CDR1 and CDR2 sequences are LNHDA and SQIVND (reference sequence). V lost 6 bases to trimming and J lost 2 bases; unmatched junction nucleotides: 8. CDR3 in amino acids: CASRGTDRGTYEQYF. CDR3 in DNA: TGTGCCAGTAGGGGAACGGACAGGGGAACCTACGAGCAGTACTTC.

This clonotype turned up a few times. The chain uses TRBV29-1 and TRBJ2-5, with 13 bases aligning to TRBD2. This CDR3 comprises 17 residues. The germline CDR1 and CDR2 sequences are SQVTM and ANQGSEA. V was clipped by 3 bases and J by 1 base; unmatched bases: 8. CDR3 sequence: CSVEGLAGKGIQETQYF. Written as DNA, the CDR3 is TGCAGCGTTGAGGGACTAGCGGGAAAGGGGATCCAAGAGACCCAGTACTTC. The full variable domain, with the rest looked up from reference TRBV29-1 and TRBJ2-5, is SAVISQKPSRDICQRGTSLTIQCQVDSQVTMMFWYRQQPGQSLTLIATANQGSEATYESGFVIDKFPISRPNLTFSTLTVSNMSPEDSSIYLCSVEGLAGKGIQETQYFGPGTRLLVL.

The chain has TRBV9 and TRBJ2-3; 8 bases are a match to TRBD2. The junction had 6 bases not matched to a gene; V was cut back by 4 bases and J by 2 bases. The CDR3 loop spans 15 amino acids. Per the germline V gene, CDR1 is SGDLS and CDR2 is YYNGEE. The CDR3 DNA is TGTGCCAGCAGCTCCGGGGGGGCGCCCACAGATACGCAGTATTTT. Its translation: CASSSGGAPTDTQYF.

V and J are TRBV29-1 and TRBJ2-4; D may match TRBD1 or TRBD2 (6 bases each). This CDR3 spans 15 amino acids. Per germline, CDR1 SQVTM and CDR2 ANQGSEA. The V end lost 1 base, the J end lost 7 bases, and 17 bases lay between the germline ends. CDR3 amino acids: CSVEGYGGVRNIQYF. Here the CDR3 DNA reads TGCAGCGTTGAAGGTTACGGGGGCGTTAGGAACATTCAGTACTTC.

V usage is TRBV11-3 and J usage is TRBJ2-7, with 10 bases identical to TRBD2. Germline V gives CDR1 SGHNT, CDR2 YENEEA. The CDR3 is made up of 15 amino acids. The V segment lost 5 bases and the J segment 5 bases; nucleotides outside the gene matches: 9. CDR3 DNA: TGTGCCAGCAGCGATTCTAGCGGGAGTTGGCACGAGCAGTACTTC. This sequence encodes CASSDSSGSWHEQYF.

This clonotype showed up just a few times. V usage is TRBV6-1 and J usage is TRBJ2-1; TRBD1 or TRBD2 may be the D gene (7 bases each). CDR1 is MNHNS and CDR2 is SASEGT in the germline V gene. The CDR3 length is 14 residues. Trimming removed 4 bases from V and 8 bases from J, with 15 bases in between. CDR3 in amino acids: CASSVWAGGDEQFF. The CDR3 region has the DNA TGTGCCAGCAGTGTATGGGCAGGGGGGGATGAGCAGTTCTTC.

This clonotype was seen repeatedly, ten times or more. V and J are TRBV7-9 and TRBJ2-1; TRBD2 matches at 12 bases. The CDR3 sequence is 15 residues long. Germline CDR1 SEHNR, CDR2 FQNEAQ (reference sequence). V gave up 6 bases and J gave up 2 bases; unmatched junction bases: 2. The DNA of the CDR3 is TGTGCCAGCAGTCCTAGCGGGGGGGCCTACAATGAGCAGTTCTTC. This gives the protein CASSPSGGAYNEQFF.

Only a few counts were recorded for this clonotype. The chain combines TRBV5-1 with TRBJ1-1; maybe TRBD1 (5 bases). Trimming left V 0 bases short and J 3 bases short, with 15 bases between. The CDR3 is 16 residues long. Germline V CDR1 and CDR2: SGHRS, YFSETQ. The CDR3 here is CASSLAILGPDTEAFF. The DNA of the CDR3 is TGCGCCAGCAGCTTGGCCATATTGGGGCCGGACACTGAAGCTTTCTTT.

This sequence joins TRBV20-1 and TRBJ1-2, with D possibly TRBD1 on 5 matching bases. The CDR3 is 14 amino acids. Per germline, CDR1 DFQATT and CDR2 SNEGSKA (reference sequence). V lost 1 base and J 5 bases, leaving 14 bases between the germline ends. CDR3 sequence (DNA): TGCAGTGCTAGAGCTTTTGGGGGTTCATATGGCTACACCTTC. Its translation: CSARAFGGSYGYTF.

DNA for the CDR3: TGTGCCAGCAGCTTTTTGCCGACAGGGAACACTGAAGCTTTCTTT. Translated, it gives CASSFLPTGNTEAFF. The V and J genes are TRBV7-2 and TRBJ1-1; TRBD1 is a possible D gene (6 bases). This CDR3 has 15 residues. Germline CDR1 reads SGHTA; CDR2 reads FQGNSA. V was cut by 3 bases and J by 1 base, with 12 bases left in between.

This clonotype was picked up a small number of times. CDR3 region: CASSYSGQPNTEAFF. The DNA of the CDR3 is TGTGCCAGCAGTTACTCGGGACAGCCGAACACTGAAGCTTTCTTT. V is TRBV6-6 and J is TRBJ1-1, with TRBD1 identical over 7 bases. The CDR3 is 15 residues long. The V and J ends lost 0 bases and 1 base, in that order; junction bases with no gene match: 2. In germline, CDR1 is MNHNY, CDR2 SVGAGI (reference sequence).

The chain employs TRBV10-3 and TRBJ1-4; no clear D. The V end was cut by 6 bases, the J end by 4 bases, with 12 bases between. Germline values: CDR1 ENHRY, CDR2 SYGVKD. CDR3 length: 14 amino acids. The CDR3: CAIRATANNEKLFF. The CDR3 DNA reads TGTGCCATCAGAGCCACAGCTAATAATGAAAAACTGTTTTTT.

The chain has TRBV7-9 and TRBJ2-5; 7 bases are a match to TRBD2. J lost 2 bases, V lost 5 bases, and 8 bases had no gene match. The CDR3 has 15 amino acids. CDR1 is SEHNR, CDR2 FQNEAQ, per germline (reference sequence). The DNA of the CDR3 is TGTGCCAGCAGCGGGCGGGGGACGAATCAAGAGACCCAGTACTTC. It encodes CASSGRGTNQETQYF.

The rearrangement links TRBV12-3 or TRBV12-4 to TRBJ1-5; 7 bases are a match to TRBD1. J was trimmed by 4 bases and V by 1 base; bases with no gene match: 4. This CDR3 is built from 15 residues. For the CDR3, the DNA is TGTGCCAGCAGTTTAGGAGGGACAGTGAATCAGCCCCAGCATTTT. Translated, it gives CASSLGGTVNQPQHF.

This clonotype was seen a handful of times. The chain recombines TRBV5-1 with TRBJ1-3; unclear D gene. The CDR3 covers 16 residues. Trimming pared 0 bases from V and 0 bases from J, leaving 10 bases between. The germline CDR1 and CDR2 sequences are SGHRS and YFSETQ. This CDR3 is CASSLGVIGSGNTIYF. CDR3 DNA: TGCGCCAGCAGCTTGGGGGTGATCGGCTCTGGAAACACCATATATTTT.

This clonotype was picked up a small number of times. This chain uses TRBV6-5 with TRBJ2-5; TRBD1 agrees at 8 bases. Germline V CDR1 and CDR2: MNHEY, SVGAGI. J lost 2 bases, V lost 6 bases, and 8 bases had no gene match. This CDR3 has 15 amino acids. The CDR3 loop reads CASSPGTGLQETQYF. In nucleotides, the CDR3 is TGTGCCAGCAGCCCCGGGACAGGACTACAAGAGACCCAGTACTTC.